These 27 T cell receptor beta chains came from one sample sequenced in a study of CD8 T cells in ankylosing spondylitis. MiXCR, run by TCRdb on the 5' RACE reads, gives a single entry per CDR3 protein. The sample has about 340,000 distinct CDR3 sequences, roughly 14% seen once. The sample was blood, either unsorted or a sorted T cell fraction (not recorded which). Source of these receptors: a male donor with ankylosing spondylitis or in good health (not recorded which).

This clonotype turned up a few times. CDR3 in amino acids: CASSLEGQSTQQYF. The CDR3 coding sequence is TGTGCCAGCAGCTTAGAGGGACAGTCTACGCAGCAGTACTTC. J is TRBJ2-7 and V is TRBV7-2, with TRBD1 matching over 7 bases. The CDR3 is 14 residues long. Germline-derived CDR1 and CDR2 are SGHTA and FQGNSA. V trimming: 1 base; J trimming: 8 bases; junction bases outside the gene matches: 8.

The sample holds many counts of this clonotype. CDR3 DNA sequence: TGTGCCATCAGTGAGGCGAAGACAGGGGGCTTCAATGAGCAGTTCTTC. Protein product: CAISEAKTGGFNEQFF. The rearrangement links TRBV10-3 to TRBJ2-1; 10 nucleotides align to TRBD1. The CDR3 extends over 16 amino acids. CDR1 and CDR2 (germline): ENHRY, SYGVKD. Trimming at V came to 2 bases and at J to 6 bases, leaving 7 bases not matched to a gene.

Many counts were recorded for this clonotype. This chain joins TRBV4-2 and TRBJ1-3, with D uncertain. The germline V gene encodes CDR1 LGHNA and CDR2 YNFKEQ. V gave up 0 bases and J gave up 1 base, with 4 bases separating them. The CDR3 length is 14 residues. This CDR3 is CASSQEGSGNTIYF. The CDR3 coding sequence is TGTGCCAGCAGCCAAGAGGGATCTGGAAACACCATATATTTT.

This clonotype appeared a few times. The chain couples TRBV12-3 or TRBV12-4 to TRBJ2-7; the D is unclear. The CDR3 covers 15 residues. V lost 5 bases to trimming and J lost 5 bases, with 19 bases between them. CDR3 in amino acids: CASSLQDLVQDEQYF. The CDR3, as DNA: TGTGCCAGCAGTCTCCAGGATCTTGTTCAGGACGAGCAGTACTTC.

This clonotype was found many times. This chain links TRBV6-1 with TRBJ2-7, with D maybe TRBD2 (7 bases). This CDR3 has 13 residues. V lost 5 bases and J lost 3, with 11 bases in between. Germline-derived CDR1 and CDR2 are MNHNS and SASEGT. The CDR3 loop is CASSRGGNYEQYF. CDR3 DNA: TGTGCCAGCAGTAGGGGGGGGAACTACGAGCAGTACTTC.

The table lists this clonotype with a few counts. The chain has TRBV20-1 and TRBJ2-4; D may correspond to TRBD1 or TRBD2 (5 bases each). Germline V gene data show CDR1 as DFQATT and CDR2 as SNEGSKA (reference sequence). This CDR3 has 13 amino acids. V was trimmed by 3 bases and J by 4 bases, leaving 10 bases between them. CDR3 bases: TGCAGTGCTAGCCGGGACGGAAAAAACATTCAGTACTTC. Its translation is CSASRDGKNIQYF.

The chain uses TRBV10-3 and TRBJ2-1; the D gene is possibly TRBD1 (6 bases). The length of the CDR3 is 15 residues. Germline V lookup: CDR1 ENHRY, CDR2 SYGVKD. V was trimmed by 5 bases and J by 0 bases, leaving 11 bases between them. The CDR3 DNA reads as TGTGCCATCAGTCTCCAGGGGCCCTCCTACAATGAGCAGTTCTTC. Translation: CAISLQGPSYNEQFF.

The chain combines TRBV4-2 with TRBJ2-6; the match to TRBD1 covers 8 bases. CDR1 and CDR2 from the germline V gene are LGHNA and YNFKEQ. V dropped 4 bases and J dropped 1; count of bases not matched to a gene: 3. The CDR3 contains 16 residues. CDR3 in amino acids: CASSRTGGSGANVLTF. CDR3 sequence (DNA): TGTGCCAGCAGCCGCACAGGGGGTTCTGGGGCCAACGTCCTGACTTTC.

This clonotype was recorded once. V is TRBV25-1 and J is TRBJ2-7, with 9 bases matching TRBD1. The V gene's germline CDR1 is MGHDK and CDR2 SYGVNS. The CDR3 is made up of 14 amino acids. The V gene end was trimmed by 8 bases and the J gene end by 2 bases; junction bases not matched to a gene: 7. CDR3 nucleotide sequence: TGTGCCAGCCGGGGACAGGGCCGGGCCTACGAGCAGTACTTC. Translating gives CASRGQGRAYEQYF.

In its sample, this clonotype was seen many times. This chain links TRBV3-1 with TRBJ2-7; 7 bases match TRBD2. Trimming removed 4 bases from V and 3 bases from J; junction bases left unmatched: 3. CDR3 length: 13 residues. Germline V gives CDR1 LGHDT, CDR2 YNNKEL (reference sequence). CDR3 sequence (DNA): TGTGCCAGCAGCCGAACTAGCGACTACGAGCAGTACTTC. It specifies CASSRTSDYEQYF.

The chain couples TRBV7-2 to TRBJ1-4; 7 bases agree with TRBD1. This CDR3 has 14 residues. In germline, CDR1 is SGHTA, CDR2 FQGNSA. With 6 bases clipped from V and 8 bases from J, the junction kept 9 bases outside the gene matches. The CDR3 here is CASSWRDRDEKLFF. CDR3 nucleotides: TGTGCCAGCAGTTGGCGCGACAGGGACGAAAAACTGTTTTTT.

This clonotype was picked up many times. This chain connects TRBV25-1 to TRBJ1-5, with unresolved D. Trimming stripped 6 bases from V and 3 bases from J, with 9 bases between. Germline CDR1 reads MGHDK; CDR2 reads SYGVNS. The length of the CDR3 is 13 residues. The CDR3 spells CASRASLNQPQHF. CDR3 nucleotide sequence: TGTGCCAGCAGAGCGTCTCTCAATCAGCCCCAGCATTTT. Combining the CDR3 with reference TRBV25-1 and TRBJ1-5 gives the whole variable domain EADIYQTPRYLVIGTGKKITLECSQTMGHDKMYWYQQDPGMELHLIHYSYGVNSTEKGDLSSESTVSRIRTEHFPLTLESARPSHTSQYLCASRASLNQPQHFGDGTRLSIL.

This clonotype turned up a few times. The gene calls are TRBV5-1 and TRBJ2-5, with 10 bases identical to TRBD1. Germline V gene lookup returns CDR1 SGHRS and CDR2 YFSETQ. J was trimmed by 4 bases and V by 4 bases; bases with no gene match: 7. The length of the CDR3 is 15 residues. CDR3 DNA sequence: TGCGCCAGCAGCCTACGATGGGACAGGGGAGAGACCCAGTACTTC. This sequence encodes CASSLRWDRGETQYF.

V is TRBV30 and J is TRBJ2-2; D is uncertain. This CDR3 region has 12 residues. V was trimmed by 2 bases and J by 1 base, leaving 2 bases between them. Germline CDR1 reads GTSNPN; CDR2 reads SVGIG (reference sequence). Written as DNA, the CDR3 is TGTGCCTGGAGTCAGAACACCGGGGAGCTGTTTTTT. Its protein product is CAWSQNTGELFF.

V usage is TRBV2 and J usage is TRBJ2-7; 10 bases map to TRBD2. The CDR3 runs to 16 residues. Germline V gene lookup returns CDR1 SNHLY and CDR2 FYNNEI. With V trimmed by 6 bases and J by 2 bases, 10 bases remained unmatched. CDR3 in DNA: TGTGCCAGCAGCCAAAGACTAGCGGGCCTTACCTACGAGCAGTACTTC. Protein product: CASSQRLAGLTYEQYF. Variable domain in full (rest from reference TRBV2 and TRBJ2-7): EPEVTQTPSHQVTQMGQEVILRCVPISNHLYFYWYRQILGQKVEFLVSFYNNEISEKSEIFDDQFSVERPDGSNFTLKIRSTKLEDSAMYFCASSQRLAGLTYEQYFGPGTRLTVT.

The genes are TRBV24-1 and TRBJ2-2; 10 nucleotides line up with TRBD2. V shed 5 bases, J shed 6 bases, and the junction held 11 bases outside the gene matches. Germline V gene data show CDR1 as KGHDR and CDR2 as SFDVKD. The CDR3 has 17 amino acids. In DNA form, the CDR3 reads TGTGCCACCAGTGTGGGACAGACCGGGACTAGCGCCGGGGAGCTGTTTTTT. Translation: CATSVGQTGTSAGELFF.

This clonotype was observed a handful of times. CDR3 sequence: CASSQAKGQGKSSTDTQYF. The CDR3 coding sequence is TGCGCCAGCAGCCAAGCCAAGGGGCAGGGGAAATCTAGCACAGATACGCAGTATTTT. The chain employs TRBV4-1 and TRBJ2-3, with a weak D call TRBD1 (6 bases). CDR1 and CDR2 from the germline V gene are MGHRA and YSYEKL. The CDR3 contains 19 residues. V lost 1 base, J lost 0 bases, and 20 bases lay in between.

The rearrangement joins TRBV30 to TRBJ1-5; 7 positions agree with TRBD1. Trimming took 5 bases from V and 4 from J; bases not matched to a gene: 2. This CDR3 is built from 12 residues. CDR1 is GTSNPN and CDR2 is SVGIG in the germline V gene (reference sequence). CDR3 in amino acids: CAWDRVNQPQHF. CDR3 DNA: TGTGCCTGGGACAGGGTTAATCAGCCCCAGCATTTT.

This clonotype has a handful of counts. This rearrangement joins TRBV6-1 to TRBJ1-5; no clear D. In germline, CDR1 is MNHNS, CDR2 SASEGT. Trimming pared 8 bases from V and 0 bases from J, leaving 11 bases between. This CDR3 is 14 amino acids long. CDR3 coding DNA: TGTGCCAGCCAGGCAGCAAATAGCAATCAGCCCCAGCATTTT. This translates into CASQAANSNQPQHF.

This rearrangement joins TRBV2 to TRBJ2-3; D unclear. V gave up 3 bases and J gave up 7 bases, with 8 bases separating them. The CDR3 is 12 amino acids. Germline CDR1 is SNHLY and CDR2 is FYNNEI. The CDR3 loop is CASSDLGYTQYF. The DNA of the CDR3 is TGTGCCAGCAGTGATTTAGGATATACGCAGTATTTT.

J is TRBJ2-1 and V is TRBV5-1, with 13 bases matching TRBD2. V lost 4 bases, J lost 6 bases, and 7 bases stayed unmatched. CDR3 length equals 16 residues. CDR1 is SGHRS and CDR2 is YFSETQ in the germline V gene. The CDR3 nucleotides read TGCGCCAGCAGCAGATCCGGGACTAGCGGGACCAATGAGCAGTTCTTC. Residues: CASSRSGTSGTNEQFF. Based on the CDR3 plus reference TRBV5-1 and TRBJ2-1, the full variable domain is KAGVTQTPRYLIKTRGQQVTLSCSPISGHRSVSWYQQTPGQGLQFLFEYFSETQRNKGNFPGRFSGRQFSNSRSEMNVSTLELGDSALYLCASSRSGTSGTNEQFFGPGTRLTVL.

The chain uses TRBV15 and TRBJ1-1, with TRBD1 as a possible D gene (5 bases). CDR1 and CDR2 from the germline V gene are LNHNV and YYDKDF (reference sequence). With 4 bases removed from V and 5 bases from J, the gap between germline ends came to 11 bases. The CDR3 covers 13 residues. CDR3 in amino acids: CATSTGALTEAFF. The CDR3 DNA sequence: TGTGCCACCAGCACCGGGGCACTGACTGAAGCTTTCTTT.

V usage is TRBV30 and J usage is TRBJ1-2, with 8 bases that match TRBD1. After removal of 3 bases from V and 2 bases from J, the junction contained 2 bases not matched to a gene. Per germline, CDR1 GTSNPN and CDR2 SVGIG (reference sequence). The CDR3 has 13 residues. The CDR3 region is CAWRQGENYGYTF. The CDR3 bases are TGTGCCTGGAGACAGGGGGAAAACTATGGCTACACCTTC.

The rearrangement links TRBV27 to TRBJ2-5; 7 nucleotides align to TRBD2. CDR1 is MNHEY, CDR2 SMNVEV, per germline (reference sequence). After removal of 11 bases from V and 1 base from J, the junction contained 7 bases not matched to a gene. CDR3 size: 13 residues. The CDR3 nucleotides are TGTGCCGTCCGACTAGCTGGCCAAGAGACCCAGTACTTC. It specifies CAVRLAGQETQYF.

This clonotype was observed a handful of times. The chain has TRBV12-3 or TRBV12-4 and TRBJ1-1; TRBD1 matches at 11 bases. V gave up 1 base and J gave up 8 bases; unmatched junction bases: 12. CDR3 length: 17 amino acids. The CDR3 is CASSLEAGTGGASEAFF. The CDR3 DNA reads TGTGCCAGCAGTTTAGAGGCGGGGACAGGGGGGGCCTCGGAAGCTTTCTTT.

This clonotype was found a few times. This rearrangement joins TRBV11-3 to TRBJ2-3, with D possibly called TRBD1 or TRBD2 (6 bases each). The CDR3 sequence is 17 residues long. Trimming stripped 3 bases from V and 1 base from J, with 17 bases between. Per the germline V gene, CDR1 is SGHNT and CDR2 is YENEEA. The CDR3 DNA sequence: TGTGCCAGCAGCTTGGGTCAGGGGACTTACGGCACAGATACGCAGTATTTT. It is translated as CASSLGQGTYGTDTQYF. The full variable domain, with the rest looked up from reference TRBV11-3 and TRBJ2-3, is EAGVVQSPRYKIIEKKQPVAFWCNPISGHNTLYWYLQNLGQGPELLIRYENEEAVDDSQLPKDRFSAERLKGVDSTLKIQPAELGDSAVYLCASSLGQGTYGTDTQYFGPGTRLTVL.

The V call is TRBV5-1, the J call TRBJ2-7, with 7 bases identical to TRBD1. Per the germline V gene, CDR1 is SGHRS and CDR2 is YFSETQ. The CDR3 extends over 15 amino acids. V trimming: 4 bases; J trimming: 0 bases; junction bases outside the gene matches: 7. CDR3 protein: CASSPRQGNSYEQYF. CDR3 sequence (DNA): TGCGCCAGCAGCCCAAGACAGGGAAACTCCTACGAGCAGTACTTC.